The 15 T cell receptor beta chains below come from one sample, sequenced in a study of monozygotic twins with inflammatory bowel disease. TCRdb reworked the 5' RACE reads into one entry per CDR3 protein, no DNA. The table gives some 400,000 distinct CDR3 sequences; the top ten clones make up 2.4% of it. Material for sequencing was blood. The receptors come from a human donor with ulcerative colitis or Crohn's disease, or a healthy co-twin of an affected twin (not recorded which).

CDR3 in amino acids: CTSSQGGTSGRGETQYF. The chain links TRBV1 to TRBJ2-5; no DNA is available, so the TRBD2 call from TCRdb remains unchecked. TRBV1 is classified as a pseudogene. The CDR3 contains 17 residues.

V is TRBV6-2 or TRBV6-3 and J is TRBJ2-7; TCRdb gives TRBD1 as the D gene, but with no DNA this cannot be confirmed. The germline V gene encodes CDR1 MNHEY and CDR2 SVGEGT. The CDR3 is made up of 15 amino acids. CDR3 in amino acids: CASSYRDRFPYEQYF.

This sequence joins TRBV6-1 and TRBJ1-6. Germline values: CDR1 MNHNS, CDR2 SASEGT. The CDR3 is made up of 14 amino acids. The CDR3 sequence: CASSASRRNSPLHF.

V and J are TRBV7-8 and TRBJ2-7; TCRdb's D call of TRBD1 is untestable without DNA. The germline V gene has CDR1 SGHVS and CDR2 FQNEAQ. This CDR3 spans 16 amino acids. CDR3 amino acids: CASSSSGGGNSYEQYF. Full variable domain (rest looked up from reference TRBV7-8 and TRBJ2-7): GAGVSQSPRYKVAKRGQDVALRCDPISGHVSLFWYQQALGQGPEFLTYFQNEAQLDKSGLPSDRFFAERPEGSVSTLKIQRTQQEDSAVYLCASSSSGGGNSYEQYFGPGTRLTVT.

The chain joins TRBV12-3 or TRBV12-4 to TRBJ1-1; TCRdb returns TRBD1, unconfirmable since there is no DNA. The CDR3 consists of 13 residues. The CDR3 sequence: CASSGQGYAEAFF.

V and J are TRBV29-1 and TRBJ2-2. The CDR3 has 13 residues. Germline loops: CDR1 SQVTM, CDR2 ANQGSEA. The chain's CDR3 is CSASRQNTGELFF.

The chain is built from TRBV5-1 and TRBJ1-1. Germline CDR1 reads SGHRS; CDR2 reads YFSETQ. The CDR3 consists of 13 residues. CDR3 loop: CASSPAQNTEAFF.

The chain joins TRBV5-1 to TRBJ1-1; the TRBD1 assignment by TCRdb is unverifiable without DNA. Germline CDR1 and CDR2: SGHRS and YFSETQ. This CDR3 comprises 14 residues. This CDR3 is CASSLSRASREAFF.

V and J are TRBV4-1 and TRBJ1-2; TCRdb reports TRBD1, a call that lacks DNA to check it against. The CDR3 sequence is 16 residues long. Germline V gene sequence: CDR1 MGHRA, CDR2 YSYEKL. The CDR3 reads CASSLAGTERYYGYTF.

The rearrangement joins TRBV20-1 to TRBJ2-7. The CDR3 is 13 amino acids. CDR1 and CDR2 from the germline V gene are DFQATT and SNEGSKA (reference sequence). This CDR3 reads CSALESNSYEQYF.

The V call is TRBV27, the J call TRBJ1-1. The germline CDR1 and CDR2 sequences are MNHEY and SMNVEV (reference sequence). The CDR3 sequence is 14 residues long. This CDR3 is CASILPRNDTEAFF.

The chain uses TRBV20-1 and TRBJ2-7; TCRdb lists TRBD2, though no DNA is available to test this call. The germline V gene encodes CDR1 DFQATT and CDR2 SNEGSKA (reference sequence). There are 16 residues in the CDR3. CDR3: CSARDGDTSGRAQQYF.

The gene calls are TRBV11-2 and TRBJ2-1; absent DNA, TCRdb's TRBD2 call cannot be checked. Germline CDR1 reads SGHAT; CDR2 reads FQNNGV. The CDR3 runs 15 residues. CDR3: CASSPPSGGALEQFF.

The genes are TRBV5-5 and TRBJ2-7; TCRdb designates TRBD1, a call that cannot be tested without DNA. Germline V gene sequence: CDR1 SGHKS, CDR2 YYEKEE (reference sequence). This CDR3 is 15 amino acids long. The CDR3 is CASSFSGTGGADQYF.

This rearrangement joins TRBV28 to TRBJ1-1. The CDR3 extends over 13 amino acids. Germline V gene lookup returns CDR1 MDHEN and CDR2 SYDVKM. CDR3 sequence: CASSPRPEAEAFF.